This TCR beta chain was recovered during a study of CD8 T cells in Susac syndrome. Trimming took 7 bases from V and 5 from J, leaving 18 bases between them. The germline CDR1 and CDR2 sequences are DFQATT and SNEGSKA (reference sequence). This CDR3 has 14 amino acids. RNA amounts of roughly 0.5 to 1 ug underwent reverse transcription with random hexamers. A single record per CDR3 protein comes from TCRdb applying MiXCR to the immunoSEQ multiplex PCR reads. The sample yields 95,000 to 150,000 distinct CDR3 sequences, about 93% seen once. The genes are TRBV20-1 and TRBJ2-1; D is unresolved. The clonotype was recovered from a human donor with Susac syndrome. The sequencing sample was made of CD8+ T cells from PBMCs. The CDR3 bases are TGCAGTGTCCGACCATCCGGGCCCCACAATGAGCAGTTCTTC. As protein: CSVRPSGPHNEQFF.